This T cell receptor (beta chain) was obtained from a study of CXCR3-negative and CXCR3-positive naive CD8 T cells. Germline loops: CDR1 SEHNR, CDR2 FQNEAQ (reference sequence). This CDR3 region has 15 residues. Study-wide points: TRB CDR3 properties were used to infer TCR strength, and surface CD5 was comparable between naive subsets. For CXCR3-positive naive cells, TRB CDR3s were more hydrophobic than those of CXCR3-negative naive cells.

The authors prepared UMI-labeled TRB cDNA libraries by 5' RACE. TCRdb reprocessed the 5' RACE reads and reports one entry per CDR3 protein, with no DNA. The sample's table shows some 140,000 distinct CDR3 sequences. In the case of this clonotype: Its target is not known.

The clonotype was recovered from a human donor in good health. Some clones in this sample may be carry-over from other donors' samples. Sequenced material: naive CXCR3+ CD8+ T cells from blood. Subset specified: CD45RO-CCR7+CD27+CD95- naive CD8+ T cells expressing CXCR3 (TNR3+). This chain links TRBV7-9 with TRBJ2-7; TCRdb returns TRBD1, unconfirmable since there is no DNA. The CDR3 protein is CVSSLGDRGLYEQYF.